Only one count was recorded for the clone carrying this TCR beta chain. The antigen is unknown. This entry is derived from a study of T cell responses to AZD1222 COVID-19 vaccine. Across the study: Whether given at about 4 or about 12 weeks, second doses were pooled. Study-wide results and caveats: At 160-218 and 743-854, vaccine-associated CD4 TCRs were dominant, and they spanned spike.

The protocol was immunoSEQ multiplex PCR, while the TCRdb copy is restricted to in-frame clones and leaves out a portion. The sample yields about 130,000 clones, over 70% seen once. V was pared by 5 bases and J by 8 bases, with 13 bases between. Germline CDR1 is LNHDA and CDR2 is SQIVND (reference sequence). CDR3 size: 13 residues. The source was peripheral blood, collected on day 0 of AZD1222 vaccination. The clonotype was recovered from an adult in good health. This chain uses TRBV19 with TRBJ1-3, with no clear D. CDR3 residues: CASSGILQDTIYF. In DNA, the CDR3 is TGTGCCAGTAGTGGGATTCTTCAGGACACCATATATTTT. The full variable domain, completed using reference TRBV19 and TRBJ1-3, is DGGITQSPKYLFRKEGQNVTLSCEQNLNHDAMYWYRQDPGQGLRLIYYSQIVNDFQKGDIAEGYSVSREKKESFPLTVTSAQKNPTAFYLCASSGILQDTIYFGEGSWLTVV.